A single sample is the source of the 2 T cell receptor beta chains below, sequenced in a study of T cell changes during pregnancy in multiple sclerosis. Generated by immunoSEQ multiplex PCR, the TCRdb table keeps only in-frame clones and is missing some. Of 55,000 to 65,000 clones in the sample, over 85% are singletons; the top ten hold about 2.6%. The sequenced sample was CD8+ T cells from peripheral blood mononuclear cells, obtained in the third trimester of pregnancy. The receptor source for this set is a female donor with multiple sclerosis, enrolled in a pregnancy study.

The chain recombines TRBV7-7 with TRBJ2-7; 13 bases are a match to TRBD2. The germline V gene encodes CDR1 SSHAT and CDR2 FNYEAQ (reference sequence). The junction had 4 bases not matched to a gene; V was cut back by 5 bases and J by 3 bases. This CDR3 has 15 residues. In DNA, the CDR3 is TGTGCCAGCAGCGAGGGACTAGCGGGGCTCTACGAGCAGTACTTC. It specifies CASSEGLAGLYEQYF.

This chain joins TRBV15 and TRBJ1-1; 7 nucleotides align to TRBD1. V trimming: 1 base; J trimming: 1 base; junction bases outside the gene matches: 6. Germline loops: CDR1 LNHNV, CDR2 YYDKDF (reference sequence). The CDR3 spans 16 residues. This CDR3 is CATSRGKGGTNTEAFF. Here the CDR3 DNA reads TGTGCCACCAGCAGAGGGAAAGGGGGCACGAACACTGAAGCTTTCTTT.